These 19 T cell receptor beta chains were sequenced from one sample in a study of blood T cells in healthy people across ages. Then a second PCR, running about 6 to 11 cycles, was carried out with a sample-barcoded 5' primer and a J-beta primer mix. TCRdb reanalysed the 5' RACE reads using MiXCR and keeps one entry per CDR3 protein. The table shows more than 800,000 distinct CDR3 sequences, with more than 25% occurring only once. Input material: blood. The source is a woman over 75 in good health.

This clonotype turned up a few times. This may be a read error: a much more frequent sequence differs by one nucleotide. The DNA of the CDR3 is TGTGCCAGCAGCCATCGTCCCGGGACTCAGCAGACCCAGTACTTC. Its translation: CASSHRPGTQQTQYF. The chain carries TRBV7-2 and TRBJ2-7; TRBD2 might be the D (6 bases). With the DNA end fitting TRBJ2-5 better, the J assignment may be wrong. Germline CDR1 SGHTA, CDR2 FQGNSA. CDR3 size: 15 residues.

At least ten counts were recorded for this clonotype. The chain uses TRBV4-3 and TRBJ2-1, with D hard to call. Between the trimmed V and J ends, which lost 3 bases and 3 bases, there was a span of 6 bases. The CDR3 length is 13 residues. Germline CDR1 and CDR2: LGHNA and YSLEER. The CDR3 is CASSQPGYNEQFF. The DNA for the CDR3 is TGCGCCAGCAGCCAGCCCGGCTACAATGAGCAGTTCTTC.

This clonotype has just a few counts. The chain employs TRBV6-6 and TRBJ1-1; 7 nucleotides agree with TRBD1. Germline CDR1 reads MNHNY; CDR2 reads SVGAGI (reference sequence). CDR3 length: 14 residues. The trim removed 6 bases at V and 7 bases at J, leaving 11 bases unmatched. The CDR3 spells CASRGDREVGEAFF. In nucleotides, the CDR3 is TGTGCCAGCAGGGGAGACAGGGAAGTCGGTGAAGCTTTCTTT.

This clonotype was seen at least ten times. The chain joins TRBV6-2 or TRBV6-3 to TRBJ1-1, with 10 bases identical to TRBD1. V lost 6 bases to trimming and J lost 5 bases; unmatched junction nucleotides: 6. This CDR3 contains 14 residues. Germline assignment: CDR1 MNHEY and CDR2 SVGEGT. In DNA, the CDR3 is TGTGCCAGCAGCGATCCGGGACAGGGGACTGAAGCTTTCTTT. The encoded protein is CASSDPGQGTEAFF.

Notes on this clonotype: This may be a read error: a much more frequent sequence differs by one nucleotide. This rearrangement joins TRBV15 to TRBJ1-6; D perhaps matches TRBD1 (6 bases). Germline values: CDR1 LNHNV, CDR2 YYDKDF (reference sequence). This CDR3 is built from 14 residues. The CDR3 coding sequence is TGTGCCACCGGCAGTAATACAGGGAATTCACCCCTCCACTTT. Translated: CATGSNTGNSPLHF.

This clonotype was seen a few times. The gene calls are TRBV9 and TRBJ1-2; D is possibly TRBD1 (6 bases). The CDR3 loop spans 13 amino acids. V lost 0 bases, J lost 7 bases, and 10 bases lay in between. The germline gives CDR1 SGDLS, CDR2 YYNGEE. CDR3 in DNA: TGTGCCAGCAGCGTAGAACAGGGCTCTGGCTACACCTTC. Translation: CASSVEQGSGYTF.

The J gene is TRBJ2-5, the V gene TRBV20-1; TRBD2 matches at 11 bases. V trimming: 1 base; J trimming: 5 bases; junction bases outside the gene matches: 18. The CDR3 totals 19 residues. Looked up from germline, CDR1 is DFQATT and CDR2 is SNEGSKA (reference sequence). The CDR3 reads CSARGQRVILAGDWETQYF. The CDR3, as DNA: TGCAGTGCTAGAGGACAGAGGGTTATACTAGCGGGGGACTGGGAGACCCAGTACTTC.

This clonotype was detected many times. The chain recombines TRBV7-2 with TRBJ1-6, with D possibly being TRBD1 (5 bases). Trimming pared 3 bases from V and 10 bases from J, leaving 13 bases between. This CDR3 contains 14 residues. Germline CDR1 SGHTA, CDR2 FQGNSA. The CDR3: CASSFQGVQSPLHF. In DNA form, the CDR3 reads TGTGCCAGCAGCTTTCAGGGTGTTCAGTCACCCCTCCACTTT.

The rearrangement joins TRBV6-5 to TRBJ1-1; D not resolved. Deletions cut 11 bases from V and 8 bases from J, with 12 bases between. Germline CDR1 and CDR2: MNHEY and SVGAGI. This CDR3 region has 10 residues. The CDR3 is CAVGRQEAFF. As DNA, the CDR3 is TGTGCCGTTGGAAGGCAGGAAGCTTTCTTT.

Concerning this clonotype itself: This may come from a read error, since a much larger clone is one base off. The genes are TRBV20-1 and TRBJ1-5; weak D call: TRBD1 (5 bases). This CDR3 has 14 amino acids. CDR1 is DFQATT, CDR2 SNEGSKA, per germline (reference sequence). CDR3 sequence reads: CGAKGTSGNQPQHF. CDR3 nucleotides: TGCGGTGCTAAAGGGACTAGTGGCAATCAGCCCCAGCATTTT.

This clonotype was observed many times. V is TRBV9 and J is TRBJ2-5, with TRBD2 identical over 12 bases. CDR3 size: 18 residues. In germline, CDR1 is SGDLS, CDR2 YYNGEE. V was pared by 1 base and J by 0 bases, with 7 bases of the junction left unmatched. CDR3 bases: TGTGCCAGCAGCGTAAGGCCCGGACTAGCGGGGTACCAAGAGACCCAGTACTTC. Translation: CASSVRPGLAGYQETQYF.

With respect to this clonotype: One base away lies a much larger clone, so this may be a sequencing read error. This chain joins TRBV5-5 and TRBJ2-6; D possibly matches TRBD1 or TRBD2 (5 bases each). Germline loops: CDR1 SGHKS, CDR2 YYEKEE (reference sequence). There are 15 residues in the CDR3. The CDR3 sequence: CASSLVGPTANVRTF. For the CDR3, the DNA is TGTGCCAGCAGCTTGGTGGGACCTACTGCCAACGTCCGGACTTTC. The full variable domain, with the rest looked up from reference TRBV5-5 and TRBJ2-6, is DAGVTQSPTHLIKTRGQQVTLRCSPISGHKSVSWYQQVLGQGPQFIFQYYEKEERGRGNFPDRFSARQFPNYSSELNVNALLLGDSALYLCASSLVGPTANVRTFGAGSRLTVL.

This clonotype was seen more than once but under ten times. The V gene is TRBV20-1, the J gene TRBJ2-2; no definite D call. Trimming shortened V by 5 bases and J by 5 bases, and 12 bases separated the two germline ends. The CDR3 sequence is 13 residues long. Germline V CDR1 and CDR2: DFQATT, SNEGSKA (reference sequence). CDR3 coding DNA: TGCAGTGCTTCACAGTGGGGAACCGGGGAGCTGTTTTTT. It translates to CSASQWGTGELFF.

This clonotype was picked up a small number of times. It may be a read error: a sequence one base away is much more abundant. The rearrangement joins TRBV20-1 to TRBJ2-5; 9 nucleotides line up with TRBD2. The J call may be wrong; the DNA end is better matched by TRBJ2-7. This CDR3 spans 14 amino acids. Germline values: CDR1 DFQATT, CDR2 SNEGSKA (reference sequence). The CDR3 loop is CSARAPSGGYEQYF. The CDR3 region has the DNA TGCAGTGCTAGAGCTCCGAGCGGGGGGTACGAGCAGTACTTC.

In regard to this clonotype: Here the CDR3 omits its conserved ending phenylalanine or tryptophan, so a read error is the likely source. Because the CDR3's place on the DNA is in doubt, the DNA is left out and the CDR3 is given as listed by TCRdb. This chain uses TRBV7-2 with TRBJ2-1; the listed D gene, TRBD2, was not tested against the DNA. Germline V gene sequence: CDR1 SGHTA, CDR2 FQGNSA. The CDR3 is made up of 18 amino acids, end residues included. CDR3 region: CASAGTSGAAVGYNEQFT.

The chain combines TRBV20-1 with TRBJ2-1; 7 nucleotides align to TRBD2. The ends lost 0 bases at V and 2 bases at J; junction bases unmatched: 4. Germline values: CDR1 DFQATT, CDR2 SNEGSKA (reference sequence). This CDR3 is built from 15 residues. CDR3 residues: CSARDIREAYNEQFF. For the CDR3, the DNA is TGCAGTGCTAGAGATATCCGGGAGGCCTACAATGAGCAGTTCTTC.

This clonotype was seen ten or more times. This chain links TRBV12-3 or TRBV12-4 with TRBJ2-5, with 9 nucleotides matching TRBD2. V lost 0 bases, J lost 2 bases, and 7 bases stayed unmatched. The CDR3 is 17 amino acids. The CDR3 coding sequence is TGTGCCAGCAGTTTAGCTGGGCGGGGGGGCCGGCAAGAGACCCAGTACTTC. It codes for CASSLAGRGGRQETQYF.

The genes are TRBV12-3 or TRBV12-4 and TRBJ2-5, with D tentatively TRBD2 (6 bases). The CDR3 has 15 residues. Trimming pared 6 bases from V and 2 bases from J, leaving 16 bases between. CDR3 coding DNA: TGTGCCAGCAGCCCCAGGCTTAGCGGACAAGAGACCCAGTACTTC. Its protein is CASSPRLSGQETQYF.

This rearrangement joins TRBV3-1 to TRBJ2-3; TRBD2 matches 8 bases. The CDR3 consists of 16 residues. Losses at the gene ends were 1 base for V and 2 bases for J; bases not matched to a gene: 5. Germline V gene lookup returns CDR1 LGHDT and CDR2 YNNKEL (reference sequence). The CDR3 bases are TGTGCCAGCAGCCAAGTAACGGGGGGGTTCACAGATACGCAGTATTTT. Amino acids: CASSQVTGGFTDTQYF.